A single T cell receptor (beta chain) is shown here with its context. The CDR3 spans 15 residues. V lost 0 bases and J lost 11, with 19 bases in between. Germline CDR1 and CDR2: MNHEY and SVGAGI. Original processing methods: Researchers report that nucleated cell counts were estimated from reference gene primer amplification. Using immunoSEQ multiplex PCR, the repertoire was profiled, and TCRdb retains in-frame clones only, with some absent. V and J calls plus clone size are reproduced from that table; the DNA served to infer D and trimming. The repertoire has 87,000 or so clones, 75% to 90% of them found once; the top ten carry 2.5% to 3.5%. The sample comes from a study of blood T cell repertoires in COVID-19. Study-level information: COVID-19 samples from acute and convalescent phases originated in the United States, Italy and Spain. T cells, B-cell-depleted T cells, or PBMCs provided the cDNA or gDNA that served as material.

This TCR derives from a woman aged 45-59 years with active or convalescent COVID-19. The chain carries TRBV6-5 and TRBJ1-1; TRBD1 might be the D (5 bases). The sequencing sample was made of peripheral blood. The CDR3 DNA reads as TGTGCCAGCAGTTACTCGGGCGGGACCGTCTCGGGGGCTTTCTTT. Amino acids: CASSYSGGTVSGAFF.